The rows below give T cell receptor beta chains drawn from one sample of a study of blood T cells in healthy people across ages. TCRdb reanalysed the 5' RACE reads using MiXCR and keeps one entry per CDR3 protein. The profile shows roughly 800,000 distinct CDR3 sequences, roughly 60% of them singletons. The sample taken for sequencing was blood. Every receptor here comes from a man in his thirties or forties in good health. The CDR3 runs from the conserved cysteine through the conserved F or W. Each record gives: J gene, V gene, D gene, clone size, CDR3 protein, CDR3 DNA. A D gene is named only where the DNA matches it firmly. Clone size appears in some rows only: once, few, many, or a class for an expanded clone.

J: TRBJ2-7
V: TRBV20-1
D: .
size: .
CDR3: CSARPGARSYEQYF
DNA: TGCAGTGCTAGACCAGGGGCCAGATCCTACGAGCAGTACTTC

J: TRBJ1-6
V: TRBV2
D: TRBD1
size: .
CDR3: CASRTGTGKNSPLHF
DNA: TGTGCCAGCCGGACCGGGACAGGGAAAAATTCACCCCTCCACTTT

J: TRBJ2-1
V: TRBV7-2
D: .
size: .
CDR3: CASSPSVLAGHNEQFF
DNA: TGTGCCAGCAGCCCCAGCGTTTTGGCGGGTCACAATGAGCAGTTCTTC

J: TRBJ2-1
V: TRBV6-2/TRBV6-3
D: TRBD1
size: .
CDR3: CASSEDRDLYNEQFF
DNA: TGTGCCAGCAGTGAGGACAGGGACCTATACAATGAGCAGTTCTTC

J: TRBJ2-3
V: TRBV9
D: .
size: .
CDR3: CASSPWTADTQYF
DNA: TGTGCCAGCAGCCCATGGACAGCCGATACGCAGTATTTT

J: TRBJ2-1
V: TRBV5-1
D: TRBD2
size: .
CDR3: CASSSGLAGGLSSYNEQFF
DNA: TGCGCCAGCAGCTCCGGACTAGCGGGGGGCCTAAGCTCCTACAATGAGCAGTTCTTC

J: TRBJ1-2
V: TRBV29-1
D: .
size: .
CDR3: CSVDPGPGSYGYTF
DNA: TGCAGCGTTGACCCCGGGCCCGGGTCCTATGGCTACACCTTC

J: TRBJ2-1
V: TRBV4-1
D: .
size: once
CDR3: CASSQGVINEQFF
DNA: TGCGCCAGCAGCCAAGGGGTGATCAATGAGCAGTTCTTC

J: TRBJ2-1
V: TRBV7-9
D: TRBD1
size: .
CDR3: CASSLPRQGAYNEQFF
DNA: TGTGCCAGCAGCTTACCGCGACAGGGCGCGTACAATGAGCAGTTCTTC

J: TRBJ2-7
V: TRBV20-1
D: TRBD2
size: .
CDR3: CSASRPSGGDYEQYF
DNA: TGCAGTGCTAGCAGACCTAGCGGGGGGGACTACGAGCAGTACTTC

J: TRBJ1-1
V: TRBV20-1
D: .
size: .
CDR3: CSSPRGNTEAFF
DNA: TGCAGTTCCCCGAGGGGGAACACTGAAGCTTTCTTT

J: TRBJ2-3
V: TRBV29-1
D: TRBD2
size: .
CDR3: CSVRTSGVGDTQYF
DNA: TGCAGCGTTAGGACTAGCGGTGTAGGGGATACGCAGTATTTT

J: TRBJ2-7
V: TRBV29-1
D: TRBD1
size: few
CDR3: CSVEVPGGYEQYF
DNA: TGCAGCGTTGAAGTTCCAGGGGGCTACGAGCAGTACTTC

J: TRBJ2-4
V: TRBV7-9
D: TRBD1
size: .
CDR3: CASSPGQGELNIQYF
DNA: TGTGCCAGCAGCCCAGGACAGGGAGAACTAAACATTCAGTACTTC

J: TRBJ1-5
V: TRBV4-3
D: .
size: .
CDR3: CASSQERGRTQPQHF
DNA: TGCGCCAGCAGCCAAGAACGGGGGCGCACTCAGCCCCAGCATTTT

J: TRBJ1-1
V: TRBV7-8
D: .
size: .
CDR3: CASSLGPGNGIEAFF
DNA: TGTGCCAGCAGCTTAGGGCCGGGGAATGGTATTGAAGCTTTCTTT

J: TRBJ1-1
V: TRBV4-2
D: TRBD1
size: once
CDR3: CASSPPVKGAIEAFF
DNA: TGTGCCAGCAGCCCCCCGGTGAAGGGGGCGATTGAAGCTTTCTTT

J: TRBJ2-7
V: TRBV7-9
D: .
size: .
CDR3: CASSASKGPETYEQYF
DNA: TGTGCCAGCAGCGCCTCCAAGGGGCCCGAAACCTACGAGCAGTACTTC

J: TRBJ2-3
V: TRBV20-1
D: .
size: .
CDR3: CSARDPGVPGGTDTQYF
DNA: TGCAGTGCTAGAGATCCGGGGGTTCCAGGAGGCACAGATACGCAGTATTTT

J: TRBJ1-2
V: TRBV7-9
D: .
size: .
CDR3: CASSFNNGYTF
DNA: TGTGCCAGCAGCTTTAATAATGGCTACACCTTC

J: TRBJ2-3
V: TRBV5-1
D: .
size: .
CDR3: CASTPGFSTDTQYF
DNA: TGCGCCAGCACTCCGGGATTTAGCACAGATACGCAGTATTTT

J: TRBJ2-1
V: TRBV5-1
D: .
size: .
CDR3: CASSAVTGTNNEQFF
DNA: TGCGCCAGCAGCGCCGTAACGGGTACGAACAATGAGCAGTTCTTC

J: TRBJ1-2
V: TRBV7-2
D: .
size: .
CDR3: CASSLGLWGAHGYTF
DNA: TGTGCCAGCAGCTTAGGACTATGGGGCGCCCATGGCTACACCTTC

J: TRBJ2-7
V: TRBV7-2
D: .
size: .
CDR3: CASSLASGLTLYEQYF
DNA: TGTGCCAGCAGCTTAGCGTCCGGCTTAACTCTTTACGAGCAGTACTTC

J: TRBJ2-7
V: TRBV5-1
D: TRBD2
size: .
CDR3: CAGSSTSGGYYEQYF
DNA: TGCGCCGGCAGCTCTACTAGCGGGGGCTACTACGAGCAGTACTTC

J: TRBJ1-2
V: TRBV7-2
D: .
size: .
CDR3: CASSLVGGAQGYTF
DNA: TGTGCCAGCAGCTTAGTGGGGGGGGCGCAAGGCTACACCTTC

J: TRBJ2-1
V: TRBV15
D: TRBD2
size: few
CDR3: CATGYGGTYNEQFF
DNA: TGTGCCACCGGTTACGGGGGGACGTACAATGAGCAGTTCTTC

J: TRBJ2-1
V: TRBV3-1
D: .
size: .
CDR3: CASSQEKIKIRYYSKGGQFF
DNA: TGTGCCAGCAGCCAAGAGAAGATAAAGATTAGGTACTATTCCAAAGGAGGGCAGTTCTTC

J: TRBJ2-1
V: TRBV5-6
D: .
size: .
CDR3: CASSAPGLDDEQFF
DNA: TGTGCCAGCAGCGCACCTGGACTGGATGATGAGCAGTTCTTC

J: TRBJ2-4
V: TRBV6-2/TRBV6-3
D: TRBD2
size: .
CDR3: CASSSPRLAGGPLAKNIQYF
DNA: TGTGCCAGCAGCTCCCCTCGACTAGCGGGAGGACCTCTAGCCAAAAACATTCAGTACTTC

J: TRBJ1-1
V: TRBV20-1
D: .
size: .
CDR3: CSARGGGFYTEAFF
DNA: TGCAGTGCTAGGGGGGGGGGTTTTTACACTGAAGCTTTCTTT

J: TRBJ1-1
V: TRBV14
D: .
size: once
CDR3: CASSGTDPYRNTEAFF
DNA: TGTGCCAGCTCCGGGACGGACCCTTATAGGAACACTGAAGCTTTCTTT

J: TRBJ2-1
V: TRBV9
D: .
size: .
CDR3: CASNGQPTYEQFF
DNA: TGTGCCAGCAACGGACAACCCACATATGAGCAGTTCTTC

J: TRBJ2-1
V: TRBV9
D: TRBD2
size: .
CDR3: CASSVAGTRVDEQFF
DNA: TGTGCCAGCAGCGTAGCCGGGACTAGGGTCGATGAGCAGTTCTTC

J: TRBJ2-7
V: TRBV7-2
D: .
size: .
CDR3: CASSFTYDEQYF
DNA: TGTGCCAGCAGCTTTACTTACGATGAGCAGTACTTC

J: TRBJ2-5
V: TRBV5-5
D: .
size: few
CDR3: CASSIARRGETQYF
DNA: TGTGCCAGCAGCATAGCTAGACGGGGAGAGACCCAGTACTTC

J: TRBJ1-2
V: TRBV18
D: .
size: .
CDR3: CASSPMADEGYGYTF
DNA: TGTGCCAGCTCACCAATGGCAGACGAGGGCTATGGCTACACCTTC

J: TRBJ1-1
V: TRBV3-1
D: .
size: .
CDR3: CASSPSDSQAFF
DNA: TGTGCCAGCAGCCCTTCGGACAGTCAAGCTTTCTTT

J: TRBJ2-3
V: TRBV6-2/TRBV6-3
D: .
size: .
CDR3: CASSEPGIGTDTQYF
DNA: TGTGCCAGCAGCGAACCGGGAATAGGCACAGATACGCAGTATTTT

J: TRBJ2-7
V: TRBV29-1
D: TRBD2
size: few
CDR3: CSVEAGESYEQYF
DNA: TGCAGCGTTGAGGCGGGAGAGTCGTACGAGCAGTACTTC

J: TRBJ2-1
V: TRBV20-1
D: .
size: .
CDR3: CSARAPNSNEQFF
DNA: TGCAGTGCTAGGGCCCCCAATTCAAACGAGCAGTTCTTC

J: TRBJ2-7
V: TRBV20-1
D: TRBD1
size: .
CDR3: CSAGYRDRNYEQYF
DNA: TGCAGTGCTGGGTACCGGGACAGGAACTACGAGCAGTACTTC

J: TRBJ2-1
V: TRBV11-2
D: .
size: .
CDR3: CASSLSSKGYEQFF
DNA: TGTGCCAGCAGCCTTTCGTCAAAGGGATATGAGCAGTTCTTC

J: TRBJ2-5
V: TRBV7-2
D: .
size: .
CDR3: CASSLSVPGTQYF
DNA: TGTGCCAGCAGCCTTAGCGTTCCCGGTACCCAGTACTTC

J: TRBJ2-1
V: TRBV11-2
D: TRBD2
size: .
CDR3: CASSPGTITLNEQFF
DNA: TGTGCCAGCAGCCCCGGGACTATAACCCTCAATGAGCAGTTCTTC

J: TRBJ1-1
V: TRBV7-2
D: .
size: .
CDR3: CVSSSGLNTEAFF
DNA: TGTGTCAGCAGCTCGGGACTGAACACTGAAGCTTTCTTT

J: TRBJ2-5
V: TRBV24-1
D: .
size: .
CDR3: CATSDLTEGGQTQYF
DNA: TGTGCCACCAGTGATTTGACGGAAGGAGGTCAGACCCAGTACTTC

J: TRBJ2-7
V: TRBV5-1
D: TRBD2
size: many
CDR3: CASSLLTSGGTSYEQYF
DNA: TGCGCCAGCAGCTTGTTAACGAGCGGGGGGACTTCCTACGAGCAGTACTTC

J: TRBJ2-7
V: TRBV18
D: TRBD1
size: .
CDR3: CASSPRNGTGVVYEQYF
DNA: TGTGCCAGCTCACCAAGGAATGGAACAGGGGTTGTCTACGAGCAGTACTTC

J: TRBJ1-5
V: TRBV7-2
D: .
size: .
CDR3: CASSLNWGDQPQHF
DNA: TGTGCCAGCAGCTTAAATTGGGGGGATCAGCCCCAGCATTTT

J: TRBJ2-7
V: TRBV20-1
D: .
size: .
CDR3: CSAGITGREQYF
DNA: TGCAGTGCAGGTATCACAGGGCGTGAGCAGTACTTC

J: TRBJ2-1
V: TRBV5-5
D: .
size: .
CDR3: CASSLAGTRGTVEQFF
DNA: TGTGCCAGCAGCTTAGCCGGGACCAGGGGAACAGTTGAGCAGTTCTTC